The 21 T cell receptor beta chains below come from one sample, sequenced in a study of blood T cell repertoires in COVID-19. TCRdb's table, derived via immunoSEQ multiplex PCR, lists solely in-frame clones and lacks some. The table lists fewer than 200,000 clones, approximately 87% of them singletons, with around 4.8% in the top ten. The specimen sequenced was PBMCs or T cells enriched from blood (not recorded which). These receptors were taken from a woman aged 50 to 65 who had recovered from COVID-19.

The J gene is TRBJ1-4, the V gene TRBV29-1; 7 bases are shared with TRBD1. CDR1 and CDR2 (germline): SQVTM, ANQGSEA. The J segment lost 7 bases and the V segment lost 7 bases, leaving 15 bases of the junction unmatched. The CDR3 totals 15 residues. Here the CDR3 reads CSAQGRGQLREKLFF. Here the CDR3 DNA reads TGCAGCGCACAGGGGCGAGGGCAACTACGTGAAAAACTGTTTTTT.

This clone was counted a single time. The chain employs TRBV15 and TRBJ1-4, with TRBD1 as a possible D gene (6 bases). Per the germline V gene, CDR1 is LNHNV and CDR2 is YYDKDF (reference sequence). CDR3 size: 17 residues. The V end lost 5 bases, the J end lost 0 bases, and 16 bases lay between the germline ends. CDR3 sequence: CATSGELQGTTNEKLFF. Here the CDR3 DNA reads TGTGCCACCAGCGGGGAATTACAGGGAACAACTAATGAAAAACTGTTTTTT.

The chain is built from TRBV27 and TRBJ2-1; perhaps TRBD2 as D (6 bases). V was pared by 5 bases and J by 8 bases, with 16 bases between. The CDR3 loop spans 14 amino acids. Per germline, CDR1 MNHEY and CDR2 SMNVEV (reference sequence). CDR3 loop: CASSPFGGWDEQFF. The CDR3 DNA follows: TGTGCCAGCAGTCCCTTTGGAGGGTGGGATGAGCAGTTCTTC.

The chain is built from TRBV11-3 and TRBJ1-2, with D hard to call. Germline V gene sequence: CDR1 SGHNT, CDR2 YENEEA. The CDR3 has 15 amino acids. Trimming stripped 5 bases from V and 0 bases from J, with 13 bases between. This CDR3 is CASSAGLVTNYGYTF. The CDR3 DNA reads TGTGCCAGCAGCGCGGGCCTCGTCACTAACTATGGCTACACCTTC.

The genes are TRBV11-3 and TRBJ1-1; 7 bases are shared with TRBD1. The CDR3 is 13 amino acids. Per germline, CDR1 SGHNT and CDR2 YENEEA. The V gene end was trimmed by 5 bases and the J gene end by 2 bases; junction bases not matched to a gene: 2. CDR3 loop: CASSRTGNTEAFF. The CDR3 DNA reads TGTGCCAGCAGCAGGACAGGTAACACTGAAGCTTTCTTT. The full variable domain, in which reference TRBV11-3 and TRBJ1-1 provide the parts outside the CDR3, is EAGVVQSPRYKIIEKKQPVAFWCNPISGHNTLYWYLQNLGQGPELLIRYENEEAVDDSQLPKDRFSAERLKGVDSTLKIQPAELGDSAVYLCASSRTGNTEAFFGQGTRLTVV.

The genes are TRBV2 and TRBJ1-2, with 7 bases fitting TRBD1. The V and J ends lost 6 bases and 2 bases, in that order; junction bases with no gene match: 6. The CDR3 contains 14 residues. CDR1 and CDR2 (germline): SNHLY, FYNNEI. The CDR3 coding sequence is TGTGCCAGCAGGAGAGCACAGGGGAACTATGGCTACACCTTC. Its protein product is CASRRAQGNYGYTF.

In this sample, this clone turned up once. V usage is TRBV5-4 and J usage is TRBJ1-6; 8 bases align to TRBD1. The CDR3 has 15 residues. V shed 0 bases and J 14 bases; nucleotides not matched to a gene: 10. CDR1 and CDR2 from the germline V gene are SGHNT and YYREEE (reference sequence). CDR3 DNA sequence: TGTGCCAGCAGCTTGGACGTGACAGGGGCTTGGTCCCTCCACTTT. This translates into CASSLDVTGAWSLHF.

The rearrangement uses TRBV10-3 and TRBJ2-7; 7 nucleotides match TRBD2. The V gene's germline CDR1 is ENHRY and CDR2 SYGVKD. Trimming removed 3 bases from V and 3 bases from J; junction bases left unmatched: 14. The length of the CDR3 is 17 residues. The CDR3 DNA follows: TGTGCCATCAGTGACCCGTTCGGGCGGGAGTCCATCTACGAGCAGTACGTC. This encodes CAISDPFGRESIYEQYV.

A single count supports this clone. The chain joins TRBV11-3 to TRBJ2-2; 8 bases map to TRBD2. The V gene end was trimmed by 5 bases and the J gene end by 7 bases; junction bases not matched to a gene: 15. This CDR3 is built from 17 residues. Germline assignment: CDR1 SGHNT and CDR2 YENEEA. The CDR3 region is CASSPGRRGVRIGELFF. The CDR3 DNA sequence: TGTGCCAGCAGCCCCGGAAGGCGGGGGGTTCGGATCGGGGAGCTGTTTTTT.

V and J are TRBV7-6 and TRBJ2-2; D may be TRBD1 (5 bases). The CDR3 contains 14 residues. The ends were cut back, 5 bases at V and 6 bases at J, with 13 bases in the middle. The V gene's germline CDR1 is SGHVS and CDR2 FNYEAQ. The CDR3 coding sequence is TGTGCCAGCAGCCCGACAGTAGTTGCCGGGGAGCTGTTTTTT. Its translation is CASSPTVVAGELFF. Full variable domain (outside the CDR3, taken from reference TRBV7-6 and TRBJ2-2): GAGVSQSPRYKVTKRGQDVALRCDPISGHVSLYWYRQALGQGPEFLTYFNYEAQQDKSGLPNDRFSAERPEGSISTLTIQRTEQRDSAMYRCASSPTVVAGELFFGEGSRLTVL.

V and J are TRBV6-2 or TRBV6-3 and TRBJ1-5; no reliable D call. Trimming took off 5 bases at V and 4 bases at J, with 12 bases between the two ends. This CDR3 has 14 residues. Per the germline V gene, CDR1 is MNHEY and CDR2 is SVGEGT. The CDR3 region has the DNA TGTGCCAGCAGTGACGGAGTCCAAAATCAGCCCCAGCATTTT. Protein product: CASSDGVQNQPQHF.

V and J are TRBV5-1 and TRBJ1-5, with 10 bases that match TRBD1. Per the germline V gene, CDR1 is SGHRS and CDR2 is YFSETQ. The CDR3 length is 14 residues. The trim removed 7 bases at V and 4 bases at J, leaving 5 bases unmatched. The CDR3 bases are TGCGCCAGCCGGCCGGACAGGGGGAATCAGCCCCAGCATTTT. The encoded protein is CASRPDRGNQPQHF.

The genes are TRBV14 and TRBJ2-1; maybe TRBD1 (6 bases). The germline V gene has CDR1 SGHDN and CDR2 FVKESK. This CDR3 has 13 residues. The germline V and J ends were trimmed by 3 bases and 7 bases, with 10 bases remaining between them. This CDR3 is CASSQTRGNEQFF. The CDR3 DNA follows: TGTGCCAGCAGCCAGACGAGGGGGAATGAGCAGTTCTTC.

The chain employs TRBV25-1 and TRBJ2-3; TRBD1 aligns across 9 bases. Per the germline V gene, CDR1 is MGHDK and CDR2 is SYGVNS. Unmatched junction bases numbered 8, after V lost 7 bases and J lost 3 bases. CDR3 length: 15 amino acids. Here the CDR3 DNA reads TGTGCCAGCACCACCAGGGACAGGGTGACAGATACGCAGTATTTT. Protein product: CASTTRDRVTDTQYF.

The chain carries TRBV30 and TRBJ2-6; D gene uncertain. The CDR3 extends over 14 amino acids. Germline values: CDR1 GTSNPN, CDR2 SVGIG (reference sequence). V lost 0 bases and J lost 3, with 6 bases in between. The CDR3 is CAWSVPGGANVLTF. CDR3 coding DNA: TGTGCCTGGAGTGTACCGGGTGGGGCCAACGTCCTGACTTTC.

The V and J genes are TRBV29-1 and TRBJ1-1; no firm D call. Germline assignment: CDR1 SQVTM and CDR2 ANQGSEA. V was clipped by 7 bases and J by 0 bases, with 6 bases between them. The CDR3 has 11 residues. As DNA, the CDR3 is TGCAGCGCTCACATGAACACTGAAGCTTTCTTT. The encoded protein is CSAHMNTEAFF.

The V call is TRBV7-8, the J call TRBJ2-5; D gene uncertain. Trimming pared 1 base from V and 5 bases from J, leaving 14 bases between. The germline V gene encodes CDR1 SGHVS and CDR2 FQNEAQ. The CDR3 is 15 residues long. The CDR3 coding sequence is TGTGCCAGCAGCTTAGTCCAGGCTTCTTATGAGACCCAGTACTTC. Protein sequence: CASSLVQASYETQYF.

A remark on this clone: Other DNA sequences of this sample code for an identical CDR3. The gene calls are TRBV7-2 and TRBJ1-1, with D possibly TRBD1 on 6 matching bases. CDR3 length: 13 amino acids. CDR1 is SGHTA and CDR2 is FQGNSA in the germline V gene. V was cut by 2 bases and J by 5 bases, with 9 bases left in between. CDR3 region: CASSLRQGTEAFF. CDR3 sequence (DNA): TGTGCCAGCAGCTTAAGGCAGGGGACTGAAGCTTTCTTT.

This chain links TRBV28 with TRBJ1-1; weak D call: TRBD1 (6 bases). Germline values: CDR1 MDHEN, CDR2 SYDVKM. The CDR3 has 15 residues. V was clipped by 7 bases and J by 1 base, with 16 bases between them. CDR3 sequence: CASTSGGGGNTEAFF. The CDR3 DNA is TGTGCCAGCACCTCCGGGGGGGGCGGGAACACTGAAGCTTTCTTT. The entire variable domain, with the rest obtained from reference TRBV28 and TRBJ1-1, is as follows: DVKVTQSSRYLVKRTGEKVFLECVQDMDHENMFWYRQDPGLGLRLIYFSYDVKMKEKGDIPEGYSVSREKKERFSLILESASTNQTSMYLCASTSGGGGNTEAFFGQGTRLTVV.

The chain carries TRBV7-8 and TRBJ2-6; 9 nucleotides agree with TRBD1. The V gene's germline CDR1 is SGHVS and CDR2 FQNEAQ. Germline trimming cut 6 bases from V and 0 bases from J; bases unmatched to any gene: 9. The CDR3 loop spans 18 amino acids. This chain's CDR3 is CASRPGTGNPSGANVLTF. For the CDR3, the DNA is TGTGCCAGCAGACCCGGGACAGGGAATCCCTCTGGGGCCAACGTCCTGACTTTC.

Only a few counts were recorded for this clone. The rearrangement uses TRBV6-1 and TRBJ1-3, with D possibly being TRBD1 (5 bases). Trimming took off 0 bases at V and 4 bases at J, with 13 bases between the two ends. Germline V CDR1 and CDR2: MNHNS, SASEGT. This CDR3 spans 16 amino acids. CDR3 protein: CASSEAAAGHGNTIYF. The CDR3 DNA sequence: TGTGCCAGCAGTGAAGCCGCGGCAGGGCACGGAAACACCATATATTTT.